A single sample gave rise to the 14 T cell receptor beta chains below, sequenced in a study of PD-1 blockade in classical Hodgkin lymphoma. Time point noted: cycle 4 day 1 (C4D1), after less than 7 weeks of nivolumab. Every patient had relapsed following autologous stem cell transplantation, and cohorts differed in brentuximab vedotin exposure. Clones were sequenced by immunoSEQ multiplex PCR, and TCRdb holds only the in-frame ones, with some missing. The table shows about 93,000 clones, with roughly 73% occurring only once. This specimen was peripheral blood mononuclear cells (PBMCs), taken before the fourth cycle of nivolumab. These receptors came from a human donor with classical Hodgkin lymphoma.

CDR3 sequence: CASSLMGAQSGTQYF. For the CDR3, the DNA is TGTGCCAGCAGCCTAATGGGGGCCCAAAGTGGTACGCAGTATTTT. The gene calls are TRBV7-2 and TRBJ2-3; D may be TRBD1 (6 bases). Trimming left V 5 bases short and J 8 bases short, with 20 bases between. The CDR3 contains 15 residues. CDR1 and CDR2 from the germline V gene are SGHTA and FQGNSA.

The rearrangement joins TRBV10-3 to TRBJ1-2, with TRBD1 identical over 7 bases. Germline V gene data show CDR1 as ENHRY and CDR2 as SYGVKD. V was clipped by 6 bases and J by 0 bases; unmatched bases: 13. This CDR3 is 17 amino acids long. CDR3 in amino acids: CAISPSTNRGPNYGYTF. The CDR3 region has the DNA TGTGCCATCAGCCCCTCGACGAACAGGGGCCCTAACTATGGCTACACCTTC.

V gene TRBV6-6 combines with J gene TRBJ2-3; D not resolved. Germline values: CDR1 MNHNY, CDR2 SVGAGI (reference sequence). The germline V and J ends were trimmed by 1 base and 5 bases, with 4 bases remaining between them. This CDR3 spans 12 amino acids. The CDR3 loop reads CASSYLEDTQYF. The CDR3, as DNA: TGTGCCAGCAGTTACTTAGAAGATACGCAGTATTTT.

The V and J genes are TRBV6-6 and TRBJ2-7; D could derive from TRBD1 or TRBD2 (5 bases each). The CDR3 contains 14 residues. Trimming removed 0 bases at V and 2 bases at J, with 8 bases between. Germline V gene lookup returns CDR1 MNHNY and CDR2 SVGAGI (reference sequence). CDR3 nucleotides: TGTGCCAGCAGTTACTCTCAGGGACCCTACGAGCAGTACTTC. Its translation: CASSYSQGPYEQYF.

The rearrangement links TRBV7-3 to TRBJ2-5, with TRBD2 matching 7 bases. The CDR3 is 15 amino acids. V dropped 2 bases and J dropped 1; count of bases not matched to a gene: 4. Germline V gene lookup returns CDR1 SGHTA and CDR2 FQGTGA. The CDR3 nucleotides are TGTGCCAGCAGCTTAGGGAGCGGGATCCAAGAGACCCAGTACTTC. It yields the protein CASSLGSGIQETQYF. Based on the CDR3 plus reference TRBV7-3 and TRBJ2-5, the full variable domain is GAGVSQTPSNKVTEKGKYVELRCDPISGHTALYWYRQSLGQGPEFLIYFQGTGAADDSGLPNDRFFAVRPEGSVSTLKIQRTERGDSAVYLCASSLGSGIQETQYFGPGTRLLVL.

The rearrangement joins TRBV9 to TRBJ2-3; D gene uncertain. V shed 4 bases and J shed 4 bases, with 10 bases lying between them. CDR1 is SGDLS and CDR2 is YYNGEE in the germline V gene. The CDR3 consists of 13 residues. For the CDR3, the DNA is TGTGCCAGCAGCCTAGACGGCGCAGATACGCAGTATTTT. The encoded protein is CASSLDGADTQYF.

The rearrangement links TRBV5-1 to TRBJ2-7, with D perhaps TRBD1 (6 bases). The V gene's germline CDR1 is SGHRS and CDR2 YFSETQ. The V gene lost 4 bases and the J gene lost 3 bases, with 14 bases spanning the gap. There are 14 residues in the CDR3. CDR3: CASSPGQFGYEQYF. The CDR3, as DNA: TGCGCCAGCAGCCCCGGACAGTTTGGCTACGAGCAGTACTTC. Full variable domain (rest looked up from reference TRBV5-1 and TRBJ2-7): KAGVTQTPRYLIKTRGQQVTLSCSPISGHRSVSWYQQTPGQGLQFLFEYFSETQRNKGNFPGRFSGRQFSNSRSEMNVSTLELGDSALYLCASSPGQFGYEQYFGPGTRLTVT.

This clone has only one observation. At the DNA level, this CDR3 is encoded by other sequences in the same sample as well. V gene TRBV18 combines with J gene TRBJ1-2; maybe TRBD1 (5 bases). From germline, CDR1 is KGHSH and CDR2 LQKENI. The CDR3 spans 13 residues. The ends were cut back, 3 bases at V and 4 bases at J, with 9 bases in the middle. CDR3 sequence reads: CASSPGTGYGYTF. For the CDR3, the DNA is TGTGCCAGCTCACCGGGGACGGGCTATGGCTACACCTTC.

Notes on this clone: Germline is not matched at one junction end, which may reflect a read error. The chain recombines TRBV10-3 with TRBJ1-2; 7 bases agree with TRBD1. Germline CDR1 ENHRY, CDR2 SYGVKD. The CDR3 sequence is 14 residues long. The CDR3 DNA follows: TGTGCCATCAGTGAGTCTGGACAGGTATCCGCGTTGATCTTC. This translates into CAISESGQVSALIF.

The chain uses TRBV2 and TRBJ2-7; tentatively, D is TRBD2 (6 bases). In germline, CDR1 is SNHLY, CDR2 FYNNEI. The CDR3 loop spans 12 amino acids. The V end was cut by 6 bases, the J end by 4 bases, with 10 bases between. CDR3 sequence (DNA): TGTGCCAGCAGGATGGGGGGATACGAGCAGTACTTC. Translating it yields CASRMGGYEQYF.

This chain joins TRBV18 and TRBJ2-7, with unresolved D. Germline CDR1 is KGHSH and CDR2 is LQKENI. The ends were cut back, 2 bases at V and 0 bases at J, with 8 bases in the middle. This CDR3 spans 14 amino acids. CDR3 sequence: CASSPIQVSYEQYF. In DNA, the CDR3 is TGTGCCAGCTCACCAATTCAGGTCTCCTACGAGCAGTACTTC.

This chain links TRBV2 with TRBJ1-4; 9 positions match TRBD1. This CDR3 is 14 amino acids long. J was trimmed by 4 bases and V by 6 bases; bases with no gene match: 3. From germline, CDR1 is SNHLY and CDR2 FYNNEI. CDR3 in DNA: TGTGCCAGCAGAGCGGACAGGGGTAATGAAAAACTGTTTTTT. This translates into CASRADRGNEKLFF.

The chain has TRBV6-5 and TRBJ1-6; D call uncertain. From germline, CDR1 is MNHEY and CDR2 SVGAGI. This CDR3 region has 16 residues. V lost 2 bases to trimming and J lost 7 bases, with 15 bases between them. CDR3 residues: CASSYRIGSQNSPLHF. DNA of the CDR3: TGTGCCAGCAGTTACCGTATTGGCAGTCAAAATTCACCCCTCCACTTT.

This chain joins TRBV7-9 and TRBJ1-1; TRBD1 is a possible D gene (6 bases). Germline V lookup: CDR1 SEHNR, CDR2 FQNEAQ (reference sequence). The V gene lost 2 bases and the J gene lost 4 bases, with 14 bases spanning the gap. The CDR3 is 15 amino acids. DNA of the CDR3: TGTGCCAGCAGCTTACCACAGGGTCGGGGCACTGAAGCTTTCTTT. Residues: CASSLPQGRGTEAFF.